The sequence of this T cell receptor beta chain was determined in a study of metastatic and nonmetastatic thyroid tumors. Study overall: The comparison covered peripheral blood and tumor or nodule tissue in malignant and benign thyroid patients.

Source study methods: Clinicopathological groups supplied CDR3 differences that were used to build a distant-metastasis classifier for papillary thyroid cancer. TCRdb re-clonotyped the PCR reads via MiXCR. TCRdb's processing, not the study's, gives the V and J calls here. This table has 50,000 or so clones, approximately 15% appearing once. The study, taken as a whole, reports: TCR beta diversity was reportedly significantly higher in malignant thyroid tumors than benign nodules, in blood and tumor.

As regards this clone: The antigen remains undetermined.

None of the patients had undergone any treatment ahead of thyroid surgery. The clonotype was recovered from a female donor with papillary thyroid cancer or a benign thyroid nodule (not recorded which). Some clones in this sample may be carry-over from other donors' samples. Sequencing was done on a sample of blood.

As DNA, the CDR3 is TGTGCCTGGAGTTCCCAGGGGGCGACCTACGAGCAGTACTTC. Translation gives CAWSSQGATYEQYF. The V and J genes are TRBV30 and TRBJ2-7, with 8 bases that match TRBD1. The CDR3 runs to 14 residues. The germline CDR1 and CDR2 sequences are GTSNPN and SVGIG (reference sequence). The V segment lost 2 bases and the J segment 2 bases; nucleotides outside the gene matches: 5.